This TCR beta chain stems from a study of identical twins (TCRdb year 2016). For the wider study: TCR alpha and beta repertoires from monozygotic twins, unrelated adults of various ages and cord blood were deep-sequenced to test whether fetal clonotypes persist. To rule out contamination, the twin experiments were replicated at different times with different library preparation protocols. Results the study describes overall, beyond this receptor: Out-of-frame TCR alpha sharing in monozygotic twins was systematically underestimated by recombination models, whereas sharing between unrelated individuals was in agreement with the recombination models. Excess twin sharing in beta out-of-frame sequences was weaker because fewer shared sequences lowered the signal-to-noise ratio. Fewer insertions were carried by abundant cord blood beta clonotypes; a weaker similar trend was observed in young adult naive repertoires, while no such trend was observed in memory repertoires. Out-of-frame TCR alpha sequences shared between twins showed an excess of low generation-probability sequences compared with coincidental sharing between unrelated individuals. Invariant T cells such as MAIT and iNKT could partly confound zero-insertion analyses, though diverse VJ usage argued against this for most clonotypes. Conclusions relied on cross-sectional statistical analysis, since the same donors could not be followed over many years.

All donors were healthy Caucasians. Three pairs of female monozygotic twins, all aged about 18 to 30 years, made up the twin cohort. The RNA used for TCR libraries was isolated from peripheral blood mononuclear cells. The library was prepared using 5' RACE. Sequencing was carried out with an Illumina HiSeq 2000. Template switching introduced a universal primer binding site; the final cDNA contained a unique molecular identifier, enabling accurate counting of TCR cDNA molecules. Specific primers in the conserved constant-segment region were used to synthesize first-strand cDNA for the TCR alpha and beta chains. Each cDNA library was double barcoded, with a SMART-Mk sample barcode plus Illumina barcodes, to control for contamination. Two successive PCR steps introduced TruSeq adapter sequences along with Illumina sample barcodes. TCR alpha and beta cDNA libraries were sequenced on the Illumina HiSeq platform with custom primers. Per the source publication's procedure: MiGEC was used to process raw reads and extract unique molecular identifiers, and MiXCR was used to find CDR3 positions. For each individual, recombination models were inferred using an EM algorithm with the repgenHMM and IGoR tools. Shared clonotype analysis was performed with the tcR package in R, normalizing sharing by the product of cloneset sizes. To study raw recombination free of thymic and clonal selection effects, out-of-frame nonproductive sequences were analyzed. TCRdb reworked the public reads: Q25 trimming with fastp, MiXCR clone assembly, productive beta chains retained. Each entry is one CDR3 protein sequence, shown with its most common DNA and genes. The V and J calls reflect TCRdb's pipeline rather than the authors' work. Within this sample are about 660,000 distinct CDR3 sequences, with over 8.5% of them counted one time only. Approximately 0.94% of the sample is in the top ten clones.

Concerning this clonotype: Its antigen specificity is not known. Qualities for individual bases were not recorded, and no much larger clone is one base off.

The junction carries 22 bases between V and J, which are trimmed by 0 bases and 4 bases respectively. The CDR3 sequence holds 18 residues, the cysteine and phenylalanine included. The only DNA kept is the CDR3, 54 bases in frame from the first base. Via the germline V gene (reference sequence), CDR1 is DFQATT and CDR2 SNEGSKA. This sample also appeared in a second study, on yellow fever vaccine responses in identical twins. As the second paper documents: The T cell response to vaccination in identical twins was reported by the authors to appear partly convergent and partly personalized. In identical twins, the study followed T cell clones that responded to the vaccine with precision.

Recombination connected TRBV20-1 to TRBJ2-1; no D gene is confidently identified. Sequences were obtained from PBMCs. This clonotype originated in a woman aged 18-29 years in good health. The bases are TGCAGTGCTAGAGATCTGGACCCAACCGAAAGAGGATACAATGAGCAGTTCTTC. Translated, it reads CSARDLDPTERGYNEQFF.